The next 2 T cell receptor beta chains were all read from a single sample in a study of blood T cell repertoires in COVID-19 (dated by TCRdb to 2019 to 2021). Preparation of the library involved the immunoSEQ multiplex PCR assay. TCRdb retrieved this table from immuneACCESS and kept in-frame rearrangements only. Not all clones are present; in checked studies, unresolved V genes account for under half, and no reason is known for the remainder. The sample table contains some 150,000 clones; only one count was recorded for approximately 78% of them. The biggest ten clones account for under 2% of the sample. Material: peripheral blood. The receptor source for this set is a man of 80 years or more with acute or convalescent COVID-19.

The J gene is TRBJ2-7, the V gene TRBV4-2; tentative D call: TRBD2 (5 bases). The CDR3 totals 14 residues. V lost 0 bases to trimming and J lost 6 bases, with 12 bases between them. Germline values: CDR1 LGHNA, CDR2 YNFKEQ. CDR3 amino acids: CASSQDLASIEQYF. CDR3 nucleotide sequence: TGTGCCAGCAGCCAAGATCTAGCCAGCATCGAGCAGTACTTC.

This chain joins TRBV29-1 and TRBJ1-4; no reliable D call. The V gene lost 5 bases and the J gene lost 10 bases, with 11 bases spanning the gap. CDR1 and CDR2 (germline): SQVTM, ANQGSEA. The CDR3 runs to 11 residues. CDR3 in DNA: TGCAGCGTTCGGCGGGTCGGAAAACTGTTTTTT. Translating gives CSVRRVGKLFF.